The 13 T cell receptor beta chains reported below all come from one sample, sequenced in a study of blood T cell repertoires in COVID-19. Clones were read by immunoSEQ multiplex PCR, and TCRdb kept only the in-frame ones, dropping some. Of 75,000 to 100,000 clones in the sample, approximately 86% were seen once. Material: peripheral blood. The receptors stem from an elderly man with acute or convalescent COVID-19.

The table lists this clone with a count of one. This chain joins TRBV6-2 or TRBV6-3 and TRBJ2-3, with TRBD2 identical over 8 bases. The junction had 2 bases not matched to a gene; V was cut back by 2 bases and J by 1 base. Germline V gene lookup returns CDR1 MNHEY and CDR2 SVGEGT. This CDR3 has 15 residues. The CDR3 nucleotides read TGTGCCAGCAGTTACGGGCGGGAGGGCACAGATACGCAGTATTTT. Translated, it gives CASSYGREGTDTQYF.

The CDR3 DNA is TGTGCCAGCAGCCCCAGGGGGTCGGGCACAGATACGCAGTATTTT. Protein product: CASSPRGSGTDTQYF. V and J are TRBV11-3 and TRBJ2-3, with TRBD1 identical over 7 bases. Germline V gene data show CDR1 as SGHNT and CDR2 as YENEEA. The CDR3 loop spans 15 amino acids. Trimming took 5 bases from V and 1 from J; bases not matched to a gene: 6.

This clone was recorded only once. This CDR3 is CAISVQGGGQETQYF. CDR3 DNA: TGTGCCATCAGTGTACAGGGGGGAGGTCAAGAGACCCAGTACTTC. The chain couples TRBV10-3 to TRBJ2-5, with TRBD1 matching over 8 bases. CDR1 is ENHRY and CDR2 is SYGVKD in the germline V gene. This CDR3 contains 15 residues. V trimming: 4 bases; J trimming: 2 bases; junction bases outside the gene matches: 6.

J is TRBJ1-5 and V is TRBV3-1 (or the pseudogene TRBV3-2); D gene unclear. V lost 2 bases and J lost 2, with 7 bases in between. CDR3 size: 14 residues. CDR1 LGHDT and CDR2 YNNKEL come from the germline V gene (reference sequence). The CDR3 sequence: CASSQWEGNQPQHF. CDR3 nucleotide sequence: TGTGCCAGCAGCCAATGGGAGGGCAATCAGCCCCAGCATTTT.

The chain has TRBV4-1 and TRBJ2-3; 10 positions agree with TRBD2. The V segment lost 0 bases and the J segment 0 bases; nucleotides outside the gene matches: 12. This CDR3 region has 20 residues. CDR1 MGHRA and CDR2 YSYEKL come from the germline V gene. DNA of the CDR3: TGCGCCAGCAGCCAAGATCAGGCGACTAGCGGGTCCACTAGCACAGATACGCAGTATTTT. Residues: CASSQDQATSGSTSTDTQYF.

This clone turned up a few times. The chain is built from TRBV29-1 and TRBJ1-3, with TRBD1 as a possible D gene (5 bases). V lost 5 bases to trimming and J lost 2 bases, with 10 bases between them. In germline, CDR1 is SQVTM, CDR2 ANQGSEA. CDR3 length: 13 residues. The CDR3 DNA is TGCAGCGTTATGGAGACAGCTGGAAACACCATATATTTT. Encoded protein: CSVMETAGNTIYF.

CDR3 bases: TGTGCCAGCAGCTTGGTGTGGCAGAACACTGAAGCTTTCTTT. Translated, it gives CASSLVWQNTEAFF. This sequence joins TRBV5-5 and TRBJ1-1; D uncertain. Trimming took 0 bases from V and 1 from J, leaving 7 bases between them. The CDR3 loop spans 14 amino acids. Germline V gives CDR1 SGHKS, CDR2 YYEKEE (reference sequence).

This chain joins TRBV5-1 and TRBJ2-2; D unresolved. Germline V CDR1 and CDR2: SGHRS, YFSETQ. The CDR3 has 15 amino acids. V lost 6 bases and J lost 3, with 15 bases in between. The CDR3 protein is CASMNPQAYTGELFF. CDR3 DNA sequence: TGCGCCAGCATGAACCCCCAGGCCTACACCGGGGAGCTGTTTTTT.

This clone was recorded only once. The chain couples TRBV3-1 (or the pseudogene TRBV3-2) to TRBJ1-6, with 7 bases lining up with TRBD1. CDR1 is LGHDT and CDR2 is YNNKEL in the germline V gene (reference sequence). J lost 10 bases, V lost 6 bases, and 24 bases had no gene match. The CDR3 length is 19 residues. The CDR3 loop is CASSRKEDRALLRESPLHF. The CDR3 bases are TGTGCCAGCAGTCGAAAGGAAGACAGGGCGCTCCTAAGGGAATCACCCCTCCACTTT.

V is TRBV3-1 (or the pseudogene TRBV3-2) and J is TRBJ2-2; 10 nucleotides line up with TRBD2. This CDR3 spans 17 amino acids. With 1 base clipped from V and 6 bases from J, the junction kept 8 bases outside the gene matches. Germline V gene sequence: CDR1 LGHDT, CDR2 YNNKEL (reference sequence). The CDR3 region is CASSQGTSGGKAGELFF. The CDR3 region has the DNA TGTGCCAGCAGCCAAGGGACTAGCGGAGGAAAGGCCGGGGAGCTGTTTTTT.

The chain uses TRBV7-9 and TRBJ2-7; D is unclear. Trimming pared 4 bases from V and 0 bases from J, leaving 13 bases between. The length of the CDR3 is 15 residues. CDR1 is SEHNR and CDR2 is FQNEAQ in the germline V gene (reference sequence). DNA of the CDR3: TGTGCCAGCAGCTCCGATTCGCGTTCCTCCTACGAGCAGTACTTC. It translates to CASSSDSRSSYEQYF.

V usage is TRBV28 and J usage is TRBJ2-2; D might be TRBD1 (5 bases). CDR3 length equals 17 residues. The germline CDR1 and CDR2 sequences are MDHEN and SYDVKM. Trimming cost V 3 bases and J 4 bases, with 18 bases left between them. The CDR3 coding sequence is TGTGCCAGCAGTTTTGAGCCAGGGTTTGGAACCACCGGGGAGCTGTTTTTT. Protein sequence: CASSFEPGFGTTGELFF.

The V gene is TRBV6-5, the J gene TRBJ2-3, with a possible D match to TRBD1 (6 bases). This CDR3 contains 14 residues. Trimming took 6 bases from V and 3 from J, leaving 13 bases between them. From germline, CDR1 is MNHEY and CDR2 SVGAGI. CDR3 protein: CASSLGGLTDTQYF. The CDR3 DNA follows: TGTGCCAGCAGCCTAGGGGGATTGACAGATACGCAGTATTTT.